Below, 25 T cell receptor beta chains from the same sample are listed, as sequenced in a study of identical twins. One entry per CDR3 protein results from TCRdb running MiXCR on the 5' RACE reads. The repertoire has 450,000 or so distinct CDR3 sequences, roughly an eighth of them found once; the top ten carry approximately 0.9%. The same data also contributed to another study, on yellow fever vaccine responses in identical twins.

Sequencing was performed on CD4+ T cells sorted from blood. The receptor source for this set is a woman in her late teens or twenties in good health.

A word on this clonotype: Just one base apart from a much larger clone, this may be a read error. The V and J genes are TRBV6-5 and TRBJ2-1, with no clear D. The CDR3 runs 15 residues. The germline gives CDR1 MNHEY, CDR2 SVGAGI. V was cut by 4 bases and J by 8 bases, with 18 bases left in between. The CDR3 nucleotides read TGTGCCAGCAGTTGGTTGGGGTTAGCATCCCATGAGCAGTTCTTC. Encoded protein: CASSWLGLASHEQFF.

This clonotype appeared a few times. The V and J genes are TRBV7-9 and TRBJ2-2; D is unclear. The V end was cut by 0 bases, the J end by 6 bases, with 8 bases between. Germline lookup yields CDR1 SEHNR and CDR2 FQNEAQ (reference sequence). This CDR3 spans 14 amino acids. Here the CDR3 DNA reads TGTGCCAGCAGCTTAGCTATGGCGGCCGGGGAGCTGTTTTTT. Amino acids: CASSLAMAAGELFF.

This clonotype was detected ten times or more. V is TRBV4-2 and J is TRBJ2-5; 8 bases align to TRBD1. This CDR3 region has 15 residues. Looked up from germline, CDR1 is LGHNA and CDR2 is YNFKEQ. After removal of 2 bases from V and 3 bases from J, the junction contained 5 bases not matched to a gene. CDR3 residues: CASSQPDRDEETQYF. In nucleotides, the CDR3 is TGTGCCAGCAGCCAACCGGACAGGGATGAAGAGACCCAGTACTTC.

The chain uses TRBV5-6 and TRBJ1-1; 7 bases fit TRBD1. CDR1 SGHDT and CDR2 YYEEEE come from the germline V gene. The V and J ends lost 4 bases and 3 bases, in that order; junction bases with no gene match: 6. The CDR3 length is 14 residues. CDR3 residues: CASSPPDRDTEAFF. The CDR3 bases are TGTGCCAGCAGCCCTCCTGACAGGGACACTGAAGCTTTCTTT.

There are a few counts of this clonotype. The J gene is TRBJ1-1, the V gene TRBV7-3; no definite D call. CDR3 size: 15 residues. V lost 2 bases and J 1 base, leaving 11 bases between the germline ends. Germline V lookup: CDR1 SGHTA, CDR2 FQGTGA. CDR3 DNA sequence: TGTGCCAGCAGCTTATTTGGGGTTGGGAACACTGAAGCTTTCTTT. This translates into CASSLFGVGNTEAFF.

This clonotype was counted ten times or more. The chain carries TRBV29-1 and TRBJ2-7; 10 bases map to TRBD2. V lost 7 bases, J lost 0 bases, and 3 bases stayed unmatched. Germline V lookup: CDR1 SQVTM, CDR2 ANQGSEA. The length of the CDR3 is 13 residues. The CDR3 DNA reads TGCAGCGCTGGACTAGCGGCCTCCTACGAGCAGTACTTC. It codes for CSAGLAASYEQYF.

V is TRBV24-1 and J is TRBJ2-1; 7 bases line up with TRBD1. V lost 3 bases, J lost 6 bases, and 13 bases stayed unmatched. The CDR3 runs to 17 residues. The V gene's germline CDR1 is KGHDR and CDR2 SFDVKD. The CDR3 reads CATSDTRTGSVGNEQFF. CDR3 in DNA: TGTGCCACCAGTGATACTAGGACAGGTTCTGTGGGCAATGAGCAGTTCTTC.

The V and J genes are TRBV20-1 and TRBJ2-1, with TRBD2 matching 7 bases. The germline V gene encodes CDR1 DFQATT and CDR2 SNEGSKA (reference sequence). Trimming cost V 2 bases and J 3 bases; bases outside gene matches: 7. The CDR3 runs to 15 residues. CDR3: CSARKGTTIYNEQFF. For the CDR3, the DNA is TGCAGTGCTAGAAAAGGGACTACTATCTACAATGAGCAGTTCTTC.

This clonotype has ten or more counts. The genes are TRBV7-9 and TRBJ2-5; D call uncertain. The CDR3 is made up of 13 amino acids. V was cut by 4 bases and J by 4 bases, with 10 bases left in between. Germline CDR1 is SEHNR and CDR2 is FQNEAQ (reference sequence). The CDR3 DNA follows: TGTGCCAGCAGCTGGTACAGTTCAGAGACCCAGTACTTC. Encoded protein: CASSWYSSETQYF.

This clonotype was counted a few times. This sequence joins TRBV15 and TRBJ2-3; 7 nucleotides agree with TRBD2. J was trimmed by 6 bases and V by 5 bases; bases with no gene match: 17. The CDR3 loop spans 17 amino acids. Germline CDR1 is LNHNV and CDR2 is YYDKDF (reference sequence). This CDR3 is CATSPPRSAGVGDTQYF. DNA for the CDR3: TGTGCCACCAGCCCTCCTCGGTCGGCGGGGGTCGGGGATACGCAGTATTTT.

In this sample, this clonotype turned up many times. The V gene is TRBV20-1, the J gene TRBJ2-7; D unclear. The CDR3 is made up of 13 amino acids. V was trimmed by 1 base and J by 6 bases, leaving 13 bases between them. Per germline, CDR1 DFQATT and CDR2 SNEGSKA (reference sequence). This chain's CDR3 is CSARGANGPEQYF. CDR3 nucleotides: TGCAGTGCTAGAGGGGCAAATGGTCCCGAGCAGTACTTC.

This clonotype was seen just once. One end of the junction fails to match germline, which may point to a read error. The chain links TRBV5-1 to TRBJ2-5; TRBD2 might be the D (6 bases). The germline V gene has CDR1 SGHRS and CDR2 YFSETQ. CDR3 size: 15 residues. The DNA for the CDR3 is TGCGCCAGCAGCCCAATTCGGGGGTCACAAGAGACCCTGTACTTC. Translated: CASSPIRGSQETLYF.

This clonotype was observed a handful of times. This chain uses TRBV3-1 with TRBJ1-6, with D hard to call. The CDR3 consists of 14 residues. V was trimmed by 2 bases and J by 7 bases, leaving 9 bases between them. Germline CDR1 and CDR2: LGHDT and YNNKEL (reference sequence). The CDR3 is CASSQTVINSPLHF. The CDR3, as DNA: TGTGCCAGCAGCCAAACGGTAATCAATTCACCCCTCCACTTT.

The chain carries TRBV28 and TRBJ2-1; the D is unclear. Trimming cost V 6 bases and J 7 bases, with 22 bases left between them. This CDR3 contains 16 residues. Germline V gene sequence: CDR1 MDHEN, CDR2 SYDVKM. The CDR3 spells CASSPPGGSFRNEQFF. The CDR3 coding sequence is TGTGCCAGCAGCCCCCCGGGCGGAAGTTTTAGGAATGAGCAGTTCTTC.

This clonotype was detected ten times or more. The chain joins TRBV6-5 to TRBJ1-4, with no clear D. V was shortened by 2 bases and J by 0 bases, with 4 bases between the two germline ends. This CDR3 is built from 14 residues. The germline CDR1 and CDR2 sequences are MNHEY and SVGAGI. The CDR3, as DNA: TGTGCCAGCAGTTACGGGACAACTAATGAAAAACTGTTTTTT. Translating it yields CASSYGTTNEKLFF.

This clonotype has more than one count but fewer than ten. CDR3 region: CASLRTRSYNEQFF. CDR3 nucleotides: TGTGCCAGCTTAAGGACACGCTCCTACAATGAGCAGTTCTTC. The chain carries TRBV2 and TRBJ2-1, with a possible D match to TRBD1 (5 bases). Trimming cost V 8 bases and J 0 bases, with 11 bases left between them. CDR1 is SNHLY, CDR2 FYNNEI, per germline. The CDR3 totals 14 residues.

The CDR3 is CSVSKGTAGGANVLTF. DNA for the CDR3: TGCAGCGTTTCAAAGGGGACAGCTGGGGGGGCCAACGTCCTGACTTTC. J is TRBJ2-6 and V is TRBV29-1, with TRBD1 matching 7 bases. The CDR3 has 16 residues. Germline-derived CDR1 and CDR2 are SQVTM and ANQGSEA. Trimming removed 5 bases from V and 4 bases from J; junction bases left unmatched: 11.

DNA for the CDR3: TGTGCCAGCAGTTATGTCCCTCGGGATCAGCCCCAGCATTTT. Translating it yields CASSYVPRDQPQHF. The chain has TRBV6-5 and TRBJ1-5; no reliable D call. The germline V gene has CDR1 MNHEY and CDR2 SVGAGI. V lost 3 bases and J lost 5, with 11 bases in between. The CDR3 sequence is 14 residues long.

This clonotype was counted a few times. In DNA, the CDR3 is TGCAGTGCTAGAGTGTCTCGGGGAGACGGCACAGATACGCAGTATTTT. It translates to CSARVSRGDGTDTQYF. This chain connects TRBV20-1 to TRBJ2-3; maybe TRBD2 (5 bases). This CDR3 spans 16 amino acids. Germline V gene sequence: CDR1 DFQATT, CDR2 SNEGSKA (reference sequence). V lost 1 base and J lost 1, with 15 bases in between.

The table lists this clonotype with many counts. The chain links TRBV5-1 to TRBJ2-1; 9 bases fit TRBD1. V was pared by 4 bases and J by 10 bases, with 18 bases of the junction left unmatched. The CDR3 extends over 17 amino acids. Germline CDR1 reads SGHRS; CDR2 reads YFSETQ. The chain's CDR3 is CASSLAQTETGTGEQFF. The CDR3 bases are TGCGCCAGCAGCCTAGCGCAAACGGAAACCGGGACAGGGGAGCAGTTCTTC.

The CDR3 loop reads CASSPRTVTGGYGYTF. The CDR3 nucleotides are TGTGCCAGCAGCCCTCGGACAGTCACAGGCGGCTATGGCTACACCTTC. This rearrangement joins TRBV28 to TRBJ1-2, with D maybe TRBD1 (6 bases). The CDR3 runs 16 residues. CDR1 and CDR2 from the germline V gene are MDHEN and SYDVKM. V lost 6 bases and J lost 4, with 21 bases in between.

In DNA form, the CDR3 reads TGTGCCAGCAGTGGGACGGGTCGCCACTACGAGCAGTACTTC. Translated, it gives CASSGTGRHYEQYF. The chain links TRBV2 to TRBJ2-7; no clear D gene. The CDR3 length is 14 residues. Germline-derived CDR1 and CDR2 are SNHLY and FYNNEI. V was trimmed by 4 bases and J by 3 bases, leaving 13 bases between them.

J is TRBJ1-1 and V is TRBV6-5; D gene ambiguous. The CDR3 runs to 14 residues. V lost 1 base, J lost 6 bases, and 12 bases lay in between. In germline, CDR1 is MNHEY, CDR2 SVGAGI. CDR3 sequence: CASSYLMRGAEAFF. The CDR3, as DNA: TGTGCCAGCAGTTACTTAATGCGGGGTGCTGAAGCTTTCTTT.

This clonotype was observed many times. The rearrangement joins TRBV12-3 or TRBV12-4 to TRBJ2-3; 8 bases are shared with TRBD2. V shed 5 bases and J 0 bases; nucleotides not matched to a gene: 7. This CDR3 contains 16 residues. DNA of the CDR3: TGTGCCAGCAGTCTTACTAGCGGCACTAGCACAGATACGCAGTATTTT. It codes for CASSLTSGTSTDTQYF.

This chain joins TRBV5-6 and TRBJ2-1; TRBD2 is a possible D gene (6 bases). The V end was cut by 0 bases, the J end by 6 bases, with 13 bases between. This CDR3 is 15 amino acids long. Germline loops: CDR1 SGHDT, CDR2 YYEEEE. CDR3: CASSLGLLSGNEQFF. CDR3 DNA: TGTGCCAGCAGCTTGGGGCTCCTTAGCGGCAATGAGCAGTTCTTC.